This T cell receptor (beta chain) was recovered during a study of Graves' ophthalmopathy and Graves' hyperthyroidism. This clonotype was picked up many times. Amplification targeted the TCR beta CDR3 regions, with RNA transcripts as the source material. Second-round multiplex PCR came after first-round RT-PCR with HTBI primers. Via MiXCR, TCRdb re-called the multiplex PCR reads, giving one row per CDR3 protein. The sample lists 580,000 or so distinct CDR3 sequences; 35% to 40% were seen once. V shed 6 bases and J 4 bases; nucleotides not matched to a gene: 8. Germline loops: CDR1 SNHLY, CDR2 FYNNEI. CDR3 size: 15 residues.

The sequenced material came from peripheral blood or thyroid tissue (not recorded which). This chain uses TRBV2 with TRBJ2-2; 7 bases fit TRBD1. The sequence was obtained from an adult man with Graves' hyperthyroidism. The chain's CDR3 is CASSVGDSGTGELFF. Written as DNA, the CDR3 is TGTGCCAGCAGCGTAGGGGACAGCGGCACCGGGGAGCTGTTTTTT.